Each of the 20 T cell receptor beta chains below was sequenced from the same sample in a study of shared clonotypes between healthy human individuals. Generated by immunoSEQ multiplex PCR, the TCRdb table keeps only in-frame clones and is missing some. The sample holds about 2.3 million clones; roughly 90% are singletons and the top ten take 0.37%. Sequencing was carried out using naive CD4+ T cells from PBMCs. Subset reported: CD45RA+ positively selected. The source is a man between 18 and 35 years old in good health. Some clones in this sample may be carry-over from other donors' samples.

This clone was seen only once. CDR3 nucleotide sequence: TGTGCCAGCACTCGGAGCGCGGAGCCTAACTATGGCTACACCTTC. Protein: CASTRSAEPNYGYTF. The J gene is TRBJ1-2, the V gene TRBV6-6; the D is unclear. V lost 7 bases and J lost 0, with 15 bases in between. The length of the CDR3 is 15 residues. Germline V gene data show CDR1 as MNHNY and CDR2 as SVGAGI (reference sequence).

The V and J genes are TRBV11-3 and TRBJ1-1, with D possibly matching TRBD1 (6 bases). The V and J ends lost 5 bases and 6 bases respectively, with 10 bases between them. The CDR3 is 12 amino acids. CDR1 SGHNT and CDR2 YENEEA come from the germline V gene. CDR3 bases: TGTGCCAGCAGCCCCGGGACATCTGAAGCTTTCTTT. Amino acid sequence: CASSPGTSEAFF.

The chain uses TRBV7-2 and TRBJ2-5; possibly TRBD1 or TRBD2 for D (6 bases each). Germline lookup yields CDR1 SGHTA and CDR2 FQGNSA. The CDR3 is made up of 14 amino acids. V was clipped by 2 bases and J by 5 bases, with 12 bases between them. CDR3 sequence reads: CASSLYSGGETQYF. The DNA of the CDR3 is TGTGCCAGCAGCTTATATTCCGGGGGCGAGACCCAGTACTTC.

The chain has TRBV7-3 and TRBJ2-3; D uncertain. Per the germline V gene, CDR1 is SGHTA and CDR2 is FQGTGA. The V end was cut by 1 base, the J end by 6 bases, with 14 bases between. The CDR3 length is 15 residues. The CDR3 sequence is CASSLRAGLGDTQYF. CDR3 coding DNA: TGTGCCAGCAGCTTAAGGGCCGGGCTCGGCGATACGCAGTATTTT.

The chain links TRBV7-9 to TRBJ2-1; no definite D call. This CDR3 comprises 13 residues. Trimming left V 5 bases short and J 11 bases short, with 16 bases between. CDR1 and CDR2 (germline): SEHNR, FQNEAQ (reference sequence). The CDR3 reads CASSLLGGPKQFF. The CDR3 DNA reads as TGTGCCAGCAGCCTACTGGGTGGCCCCAAGCAGTTCTTC.

Concerning this clone itself: Other DNA sequences in this sample translate to the same CDR3. The V and J genes are TRBV7-9 and TRBJ2-3; D ambiguous. Germline CDR1 and CDR2: SEHNR and FQNEAQ (reference sequence). V lost 3 bases to trimming and J lost 0 bases, with 4 bases between them. This CDR3 comprises 13 residues. In nucleotides, the CDR3 is TGTGCCAGCAGCTTGCTAAGCACAGATACGCAGTATTTT. Amino acids: CASSLLSTDTQYF.

The chain combines TRBV27 with TRBJ2-1; a possible D gene is TRBD2 (5 bases). The CDR3 loop spans 16 amino acids. Germline assignment: CDR1 MNHEY and CDR2 SMNVEV (reference sequence). Trimming stripped 7 bases from V and 2 bases from J, with 18 bases between. CDR3 sequence (DNA): TGTGCCAGCACCCCGCTAGCCCGGATGACCTACAATGAGCAGTTCTTC. Translating gives CASTPLARMTYNEQFF.

A word on this clone: This CDR3 is also generated by other DNA sequences in the sample. This rearrangement joins TRBV6-5 to TRBJ1-1; no firm D call. The CDR3 is 13 residues long. The V gene's germline CDR1 is MNHEY and CDR2 SVGAGI. V lost 0 bases to trimming and J lost 5 bases, with 7 bases between them. The chain's CDR3 is CASSYSTGTEAFF. As DNA, the CDR3 is TGTGCCAGCAGTTACTCGACTGGGACTGAAGCTTTCTTT.

V and J are TRBV5-1 and TRBJ2-2; D gene uncertain. The CDR3 consists of 14 residues. Germline CDR1 SGHRS, CDR2 YFSETQ. V was shortened by 4 bases and J by 0 bases, with 7 bases between the two germline ends. The CDR3 region is CASSADTNTGELFF. As DNA, the CDR3 is TGCGCCAGCAGCGCGGATACGAACACCGGGGAGCTGTTTTTT.

This clone was seen just once. This chain links TRBV19 with TRBJ1-5; D gene ambiguous. Per the germline V gene, CDR1 is LNHDA and CDR2 is SQIVND (reference sequence). CDR3 size: 15 residues. V was cut by 8 bases and J by 7 bases, with 21 bases left in between. Here the CDR3 DNA reads TGTGCCAGTTCGAATTCGGGTGGGTTGGGGCAGCCCCAGCATTTT. Translated, it gives CASSNSGGLGQPQHF. The full variable domain, rest sourced from reference TRBV19 and TRBJ1-5, is DGGITQSPKYLFRKEGQNVTLSCEQNLNHDAMYWYRQDPGQGLRLIYYSQIVNDFQKGDIAEGYSVSREKKESFPLTVTSAQKNPTAFYLCASSNSGGLGQPQHFGDGTRLSIL.

This clone was recorded only once. The chain has TRBV2 and TRBJ1-1, with D maybe TRBD1 (6 bases). The CDR3 sequence is 13 residues long. V gave up 5 bases and J gave up 2 bases, with 9 bases separating them. From germline, CDR1 is SNHLY and CDR2 FYNNEI. CDR3 DNA: TGTGCCAGCAGTTACGGGGGCAACACTGAAGCTTTCTTT. Residues: CASSYGGNTEAFF.

The V and J genes are TRBV7-3 and TRBJ1-2; D may be TRBD1 (6 bases). Germline-derived CDR1 and CDR2 are SGHTA and FQGTGA. The V and J ends lost 5 bases and 9 bases respectively, with 19 bases between them. This CDR3 region has 14 residues. The CDR3 DNA reads TGTGCCAGCAGCCCCCCGGGGGGGGCCCGGCGCTACACCTTC. It translates to CASSPPGGARRYTF.

The V gene is TRBV6-5, the J gene TRBJ2-7; 14 bases map to TRBD2. CDR3 size: 14 residues. CDR1 is MNHEY, CDR2 SVGAGI, per germline. J lost 5 bases, V lost 7 bases, and 4 bases had no gene match. In DNA, the CDR3 is TGTGCCAGCAATGGACTAGCGGGAGGAAACGAGCAGTACTTC. Translating it yields CASNGLAGGNEQYF.

The gene calls are TRBV5-6 and TRBJ1-4, with D tentatively TRBD1 (6 bases). Germline loops: CDR1 SGHDT, CDR2 YYEEEE. This CDR3 spans 17 amino acids. V shed 6 bases and J shed 0 bases, with 18 bases lying between them. CDR3 sequence: CASTTGPDRATNEKLFF. CDR3 DNA: TGTGCCAGCACCACCGGACCGGACAGAGCAACTAATGAAAAACTGTTTTTT. The full variable domain, with the rest looked up from reference TRBV5-6 and TRBJ1-4, is DAGVTQSPTHLIKTRGQQVTLRCSPKSGHDTVSWYQQALGQGPQFIFQYYEEEERQRGNFPDRFSGHQFPNYSSELNVNALLLGDSALYLCASTTGPDRATNEKLFFGSGTQLSVL.

The chain is built from TRBV2 and TRBJ1-1; D gene unclear. The CDR3 sequence is 13 residues long. Germline loops: CDR1 SNHLY, CDR2 FYNNEI. V was shortened by 4 bases and J by 6 bases, with 12 bases between the two germline ends. The CDR3 sequence is CASSGGPTAEAFF. CDR3 nucleotide sequence: TGTGCCAGCAGTGGAGGACCGACCGCTGAAGCTTTCTTT.

The sample holds one count of this clone. V and J are TRBV4-1 and TRBJ1-2; 7 bases match TRBD1. CDR1 MGHRA and CDR2 YSYEKL come from the germline V gene. CDR3 size: 14 residues. V dropped 4 bases and J dropped 3; count of bases not matched to a gene: 5. CDR3 residues: CASSPGGGYYGYTF. CDR3 DNA sequence: TGCGCCAGCAGCCCAGGGGGGGGATACTATGGCTACACCTTC.

V and J are TRBV11-1 and TRBJ2-7; TRBD1 aligns across 11 bases. With V trimmed by 9 bases and J by 5 bases, 15 bases remained unmatched. The CDR3 covers 16 residues. CDR1 is SGHAT and CDR2 is FQDESV in the germline V gene (reference sequence). The CDR3 is CARRLNKPGQGDEQYF. The DNA for the CDR3 is TGTGCCAGGCGCTTGAATAAACCGGGACAGGGGGACGAGCAGTACTTC.

The chain carries TRBV5-1 and TRBJ2-3; TRBD2 matches 8 bases. This CDR3 is 17 amino acids long. Germline CDR1 reads SGHRS; CDR2 reads YFSETQ. The J segment lost 4 bases and the V segment lost 4 bases, leaving 14 bases of the junction unmatched. The CDR3 DNA is TGCGCCAGCAGCACAAAACCCGGGACTAGTCCCCCAGATACGCAGTATTTT. Its translation is CASSTKPGTSPPDTQYF.

V usage is TRBV4-2 and J usage is TRBJ1-5; no firm D call. V lost 1 base to trimming and J lost 7 bases, with 8 bases between them. Looked up from germline, CDR1 is LGHNA and CDR2 is YNFKEQ. The CDR3 length is 13 residues. CDR3 sequence: CASSQVPEQPQHF. CDR3 sequence (DNA): TGTGCCAGCAGCCAAGTTCCTGAGCAGCCCCAGCATTTT.

The chain has TRBV7-2 and TRBJ2-7; 11 positions match TRBD2. The CDR3 is 15 amino acids. V shed 5 bases, J shed 2 bases, and the junction held 5 bases outside the gene matches. CDR1 is SGHTA, CDR2 FQGNSA, per germline. The CDR3 region is CASSDSGRAPYEQYF. The CDR3 coding sequence is TGTGCCAGCAGCGATAGCGGGAGGGCTCCCTACGAGCAGTACTTC.